Listed below are T cell receptor beta chains from one sample, sequenced in a study of blood T cells in healthy people across ages. TCRdb used MiXCR to reprocess the 5' RACE reads, holding one entry per CDR3 protein. The sample holds 1.6 million or so distinct CDR3 sequences, about 35% seen once. Sequenced: blood. These receptors came from a woman aged 25 to 39 in good health. CDR3s include the opening cysteine and the closing phenylalanine or tryptophan. D genes are given only for firm matches. Size values are once, few and many counts, or a class for expanded clones, and some rows have none.

size	D	V	J	DNA	CDR3
.	TRBD2	TRBV20-1	TRBJ2-1	TGCAGTGCTATCCCGAAGCTCAGCGGGAGCCAAAATGAGCAGTTCTTC	CSAIPKLSGSQNEQFF
.	.	TRBV12-3/TRBV12-4	TRBJ2-2	TGTGCCAGCAGTTGGGGGCCCTTTGGGGGCACCGGGGAGCTGTTTTTT	CASSWGPFGGTGELFF
.	.	TRBV7-9	TRBJ2-7	TGTGCCAGCAGCCCCTACCGTGGTGAGGGAGTGGGACCCTACGAGCAGTACTTC	CASSPYRGEGVGPYEQYF
many	TRBD1	TRBV10-3	TRBJ2-5	TGTGCCATCAGGCCGGGACAGGGGGCGTGGGAGACCCAGTACTTC	CAIRPGQGAWETQYF
.	.	TRBV13	TRBJ2-7	TGTGCCAGCAGCTTAGCCAGGGGTGGGTACGAGCAGTACTTC	CASSLARGGYEQYF
.	TRBD2	TRBV7-2	TRBJ2-7	TGTGCCAGCAGCTTAGGGCCCCCACGGGGGGTAACCTACGAGCAGTACTTC	CASSLGPPRGVTYEQYF
few	.	TRBV5-1	TRBJ2-5	TGCGCCAGCAGCGAGGGACGGTTCAGGACCCAGTACTTC	CASSEGRFRTQYF
.	.	TRBV29-1	TRBJ2-1	TGCAGCGTAGGGGGGGATGAGCAGTTCTTC	CSVGGDEQFF
few	.	TRBV20-1	TRBJ2-1	TGCAGTGCTAGAGGGGGGGGGGCCAATGAGCAGTTCTTC	CSARGGGANEQFF
.	TRBD1	TRBV20-1	TRBJ2-7	TGCAGTGCTAGCGCCGCCGGGACAGGGCGATACGAGCAGTACTTC	CSASAAGTGRYEQYF
.	.	TRBV20-1	TRBJ2-1	TGCAGTGCTAGACCTGCGGCCTACAATGAGCAGTTCTTC	CSARPAAYNEQFF
.	.	TRBV5-6	TRBJ2-7	TGTGCCAGCAGCTTGGCCGGGCTAGCAGGCGAGCAGTACTTC	CASSLAGLAGEQYF
.	.	TRBV6-5	TRBJ2-1	TGTGCCGGCATCCTCCGGGGCTCCTACAATGAGCAGTTCTTC	CAGILRGSYNEQFF
few	TRBD2	TRBV27	TRBJ2-3	TGTGCCAGCAGTTTATTGGCTAGCGGGAAGAGCACAGATACGCAGTATTTT	CASSLLASGKSTDTQYF
few	.	TRBV6-1	TRBJ1-1	TGTGCCACTTCGTGGGGCCAGAACACTGAAGCTTTCTTT	CATSWGQNTEAFF
few	TRBD2	TRBV20-1	TRBJ2-7	TGCAGTGCTAGGCTTTCGACTAGCGCAACCTACGAGCAGTACTTC	CSARLSTSATYEQYF
.	TRBD1	TRBV10-3	TRBJ1-5	TGTGCCACGGCGCTCGCAGGGGGTATCGATCAGCCCCAGCATTTT	CATALAGGIDQPQHF
.	.	TRBV25-1	TRBJ1-5	TGTGCCAGCAGTGAATCCGGGATACTAAATCAGCCCCAGCATTTT	CASSESGILNQPQHF
.	TRBD1	TRBV20-1	TRBJ2-7	TGCAGTGCTAGAGTCGGGACAGGGTCCCACGAGCAGTACTTC	CSARVGTGSHEQYF
.	TRBD2	TRBV20-1	TRBJ2-1	TGCAGTGCTAGAGACCCCCGGGCTAGCGGGGGCTACAATGAGCATTTCTTC	CSARDPRASGGYNEHFF
few	TRBD2	TRBV24-1	TRBJ2-1	TGTGCCACCGGACTAGCGGGAGGTTACAATGAGCAGTTCTTC	CATGLAGGYNEQFF